Listed here are 19 T cell receptor beta chains from one sample, sequenced in a study of blood T cell repertoires in COVID-19. The table came from immunoSEQ multiplex PCR; TCRdb's copy has only in-frame clones and leaves some out. Seen here are some 260,000 clones, about 91% observed once, and the top ten hold over 1.1%. The specimen was peripheral blood. These receptors came from a man aged 80 or over with acute or convalescent COVID-19.

The chain combines TRBV28 with TRBJ2-4; D ambiguous. The CDR3 is made up of 14 amino acids. Deletions cut 3 bases from V and 7 bases from J, with 13 bases between. CDR1 and CDR2 from the germline V gene are MDHEN and SYDVKM. In DNA form, the CDR3 reads TGTGCCAGCAGTTTGGGCAGAACGATGAACATTCAGTACTTC. Amino acid sequence: CASSLGRTMNIQYF.

The V and J genes are TRBV6-2 or TRBV6-3 and TRBJ1-5, with 7 bases matching TRBD1. The trim removed 4 bases at V and 7 bases at J, leaving 1 base unmatched. CDR1 and CDR2 (germline): MNHEY, SVGEGT. The CDR3 loop spans 12 amino acids. CDR3 sequence: CASSWGQQPQHF. The CDR3 bases are TGTGCCAGCAGTTGGGGACAGCAGCCCCAGCATTTT.

V is TRBV19 and J is TRBJ2-1; 7 nucleotides match TRBD1. CDR1 and CDR2 from the germline V gene are LNHDA and SQIVND (reference sequence). This CDR3 spans 14 amino acids. The V and J ends lost 8 bases and 5 bases, in that order; junction bases with no gene match: 9. CDR3 sequence: CASADRVSHNEQFF. DNA for the CDR3: TGTGCCAGTGCAGACAGGGTCTCACACAATGAGCAGTTCTTC. Complete variable domain (other parts from reference TRBV19 and TRBJ2-1): DGGITQSPKYLFRKEGQNVTLSCEQNLNHDAMYWYRQDPGQGLRLIYYSQIVNDFQKGDIAEGYSVSREKKESFPLTVTSAQKNPTAFYLCASADRVSHNEQFFGPGTRLTVL.

The V gene is TRBV7-3, the J gene TRBJ2-1; the D gene is possibly TRBD2 (6 bases). This CDR3 comprises 14 residues. The V gene's germline CDR1 is SGHTA and CDR2 FQGTGA. V lost 3 bases and J lost 2, with 8 bases in between. The CDR3 is CASSFGGTYNEQFF. In nucleotides, the CDR3 is TGTGCCAGCAGCTTTGGCGGGACCTACAATGAGCAGTTCTTC.

The rearrangement joins TRBV7-2 to TRBJ1-6; no firm D call. The germline V gene has CDR1 SGHTA and CDR2 FQGNSA. Trimming shortened V by 5 bases and J by 14 bases, and 25 bases separated the two germline ends. The CDR3 totals 16 residues. DNA of the CDR3: TGTGCCAGCAGCCTACGGCAGCTTCCCAGGAAGAAGTCCCTCCACTTT. This sequence encodes CASSLRQLPRKKSLHF.

This clone was recorded once. V and J are TRBV5-1 and TRBJ1-3; the D gene is possibly TRBD1 (6 bases). CDR1 is SGHRS and CDR2 is YFSETQ in the germline V gene. V dropped 6 bases and J dropped 2 bases, with 9 bases sitting between them. CDR3 length: 13 amino acids. The CDR3 here is CASTTGTGNTIYF. The CDR3 DNA sequence: TGCGCCAGCACTACAGGGACTGGAAACACCATATATTTT.

The chain joins TRBV7-9 to TRBJ1-1; tentative D call: TRBD1 (5 bases). The CDR3 loop spans 14 amino acids. CDR1 and CDR2 from the germline V gene are SEHNR and FQNEAQ (reference sequence). The V end was cut by 4 bases, the J end by 5 bases, with 14 bases between. The CDR3, as DNA: TGTGCCAGCAGCTGGGTGGGGGGAGTAACTGAAGCTTTCTTT. Translated: CASSWVGGVTEAFF.

DNA of the CDR3: TGTGCCAGCAGCCAGAGGGTTAACGGGGACTATGGCTACACCTTC. It translates to CASSQRVNGDYGYTF. The chain joins TRBV3-1 (or the pseudogene TRBV3-2) to TRBJ1-2, with D unclear. Germline loops: CDR1 LGHDT, CDR2 YNNKEL (reference sequence). This CDR3 is 15 amino acids long. V lost 3 bases to trimming and J lost 3 bases, with 14 bases between them.

The chain recombines TRBV10-3 with TRBJ2-7; TRBD2 matches at 11 bases. V trimming: 3 bases; J trimming: 3 bases; junction bases outside the gene matches: 4. The length of the CDR3 is 15 residues. Germline V lookup: CDR1 ENHRY, CDR2 SYGVKD. The CDR3 region is CAISDPGTSGYEQYF. The CDR3, as DNA: TGTGCCATCAGTGATCCCGGGACTAGCGGCTACGAGCAGTACTTC.

The chain links TRBV18 to TRBJ2-7, with D possibly TRBD2 on 5 matching bases. This CDR3 is 14 amino acids long. The V end was cut by 2 bases, the J end by 7 bases, with 15 bases between. Germline CDR1 is KGHSH and CDR2 is LQKENI. The CDR3: CASSPTLAPGEQYF. Here the CDR3 DNA reads TGTGCCAGCTCACCAACCCTAGCTCCGGGAGAGCAGTACTTC.

The gene calls are TRBV11-2 and TRBJ2-5; the D gene is possibly TRBD2 (5 bases). Germline CDR1 reads SGHAT; CDR2 reads FQNNGV. CDR3 length: 14 residues. The V end lost 2 bases, the J end lost 9 bases, and 16 bases lay between the germline ends. The CDR3 sequence is CASSLRASLKPQYF. The CDR3, as DNA: TGTGCCAGCAGCTTACGTGCTAGCCTTAAACCCCAGTACTTC.

CDR3 amino acids: CASSYSRQGEGYTF. CDR3 coding DNA: TGTGCCAGCAGTTACTCCCGACAGGGTGAAGGCTACACCTTC. The chain combines TRBV6-5 with TRBJ1-2; 7 bases agree with TRBD1. V lost 0 bases and J lost 8; bases outside the gene matches: 6. The CDR3 runs 14 residues. The germline V gene has CDR1 MNHEY and CDR2 SVGAGI.

The chain couples TRBV7-2 to TRBJ1-1; 7 positions match TRBD1. The CDR3 sequence is 14 residues long. Trimming removed 5 bases from V and 1 base from J; junction bases left unmatched: 4. Per the germline V gene, CDR1 is SGHTA and CDR2 is FQGNSA. As DNA, the CDR3 is TGTGCCAGCAGCGAGGGACAGCCGAACACTGAAGCTTTCTTT. This translates into CASSEGQPNTEAFF.

Only a few counts were recorded for this clone. The CDR3 nucleotides read TGTGCCAGCTCACAGGGAGATAATTCACCCCTCCACTTT. Residues: CASSQGDNSPLHF. The gene calls are TRBV18 and TRBJ1-6, with no clear D. The CDR3 runs 13 residues. The V end was cut by 4 bases, the J end by 5 bases, with 6 bases between. The V gene's germline CDR1 is KGHSH and CDR2 LQKENI.

This chain's CDR3 is CASSTGVRSNQPQHF. The DNA of the CDR3 is TGTGCCAGTAGTACGGGGGTTAGGAGCAATCAGCCCCAGCATTTT. This chain links TRBV19 with TRBJ1-5; a possible D gene is TRBD1 (5 bases). This CDR3 has 15 residues. The germline gives CDR1 LNHDA, CDR2 SQIVND (reference sequence). Trimming cost V 4 bases and J 1 base, with 11 bases left between them.

The J gene is TRBJ2-5, the V gene TRBV5-1; D perhaps matches TRBD1 (9 bases). The CDR3 runs 17 residues. Germline CDR1 and CDR2: SGHRS and YFSETQ. V was clipped by 4 bases and J by 2 bases, with 21 bases between them. The CDR3 DNA sequence: TGCGCCAGCAGCCTACAGGGGGCGGGGGGACCACAAGAGACCCAGTACTTC. Protein: CASSLQGAGGPQETQYF.

V gene TRBV9 combines with J gene TRBJ1-3, with TRBD1 as a possible D gene (6 bases). The CDR3 loop spans 16 amino acids. Per the germline V gene, CDR1 is SGDLS and CDR2 is YYNGEE. V lost 4 bases and J 2 bases, leaving 16 bases between the germline ends. Written as DNA, the CDR3 is TGTGCCAGCAGCCACCGGGACATCTCAACTGGAAACACCATATATTTT. Protein product: CASSHRDISTGNTIYF.

The CDR3 nucleotides are TGTGCCAGCAGCTTATCCAGGGCCACAGGGACCACAGATACGCAGTATTTT. Protein product: CASSLSRATGTTDTQYF. The chain has TRBV7-3 and TRBJ2-3; weak D call: TRBD1 (6 bases). The V and J ends lost 2 bases and 2 bases respectively, with 17 bases between them. The CDR3 runs to 17 residues. CDR1 is SGHTA and CDR2 is FQGTGA in the germline V gene.

V and J are TRBV6-5 and TRBJ2-2, with 9 bases identical to TRBD2. Germline CDR1 MNHEY, CDR2 SVGAGI. With V trimmed by 6 bases and J by 4 bases, 3 bases remained unmatched. The CDR3 is made up of 14 amino acids. In DNA, the CDR3 is TGTGCCAGCAGGCGGGGGGGCGGCACCGGGGAGCTGTTTTTT. As protein: CASRRGGGTGELFF.